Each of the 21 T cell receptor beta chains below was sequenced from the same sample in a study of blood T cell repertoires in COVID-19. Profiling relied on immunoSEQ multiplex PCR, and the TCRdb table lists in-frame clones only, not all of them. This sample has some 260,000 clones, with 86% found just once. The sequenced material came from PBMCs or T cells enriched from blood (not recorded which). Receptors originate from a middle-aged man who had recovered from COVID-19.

The CDR3 sequence: CASPPSPGEIYEQYF. The CDR3 nucleotides read TGTGCCTCCCCTCCCTCCCCCGGAGAGATCTACGAGCAGTACTTC. V is TRBV7-9 and J is TRBJ2-7; D unclear. Germline lookup yields CDR1 SEHNR and CDR2 FQNEAQ (reference sequence). The CDR3 spans 15 residues. The germline V and J ends were trimmed by 11 bases and 3 bases, with 23 bases remaining between them.

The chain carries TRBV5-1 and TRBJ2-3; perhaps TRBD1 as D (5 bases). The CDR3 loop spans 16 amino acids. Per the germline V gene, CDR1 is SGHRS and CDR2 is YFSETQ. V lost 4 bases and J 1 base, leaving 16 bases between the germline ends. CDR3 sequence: CASSPQSGFGTDTQYF. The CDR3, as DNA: TGCGCCAGCAGCCCCCAGTCAGGGTTCGGCACAGATACGCAGTATTTT.

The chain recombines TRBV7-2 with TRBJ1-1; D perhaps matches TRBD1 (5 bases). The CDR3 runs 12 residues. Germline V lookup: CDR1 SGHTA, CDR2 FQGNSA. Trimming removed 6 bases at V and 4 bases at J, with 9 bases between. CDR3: CASRRQGTEAFF. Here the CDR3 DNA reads TGTGCCAGCAGACGGCAGGGCACTGAAGCTTTCTTT.

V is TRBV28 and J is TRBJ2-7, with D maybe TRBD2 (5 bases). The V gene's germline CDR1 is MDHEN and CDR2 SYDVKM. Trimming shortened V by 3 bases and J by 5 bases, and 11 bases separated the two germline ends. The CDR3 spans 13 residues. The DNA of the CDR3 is TGTGCCAGCAGTTTGGCCGACTACCACGAGCAGTACTTC. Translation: CASSLADYHEQYF.

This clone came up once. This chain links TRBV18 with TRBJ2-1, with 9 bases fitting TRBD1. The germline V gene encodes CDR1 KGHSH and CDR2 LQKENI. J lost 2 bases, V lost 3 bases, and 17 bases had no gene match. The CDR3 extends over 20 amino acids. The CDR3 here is CASSPFHPGVQGAAYNEQFF. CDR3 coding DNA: TGTGCCAGCTCACCCTTCCACCCAGGGGTACAGGGGGCGGCCTACAATGAGCAGTTCTTC.

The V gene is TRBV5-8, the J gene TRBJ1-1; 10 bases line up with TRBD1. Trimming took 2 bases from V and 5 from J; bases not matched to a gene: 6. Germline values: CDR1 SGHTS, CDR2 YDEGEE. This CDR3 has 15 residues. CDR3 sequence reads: CASSFPGQGETEAFF. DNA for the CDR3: TGTGCCAGCAGCTTCCCCGGACAGGGGGAAACTGAAGCTTTCTTT.

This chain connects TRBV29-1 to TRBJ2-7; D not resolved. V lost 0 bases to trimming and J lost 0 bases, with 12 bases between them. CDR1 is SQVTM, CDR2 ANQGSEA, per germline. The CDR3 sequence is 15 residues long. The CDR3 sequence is CSVEDPENPSYEQYF. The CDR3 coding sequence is TGCAGCGTTGAAGATCCTGAGAACCCCTCCTACGAGCAGTACTTC.

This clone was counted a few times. CDR3 DNA sequence: TGTGCCAGCAGCTTAACGGTACAAGAGACCCAGTACTTC. It yields the protein CASSLTVQETQYF. The chain has TRBV7-9 and TRBJ2-5, with no clear D. CDR3 length equals 13 residues. CDR1 is SEHNR, CDR2 FQNEAQ, per germline (reference sequence). V lost 2 bases and J lost 2, with 6 bases in between.

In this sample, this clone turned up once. CDR3 protein: CASSDPYRGGGQETQYF. In nucleotides, the CDR3 is TGCGCCAGCAGCGATCCGTACAGGGGAGGAGGCCAAGAGACCCAGTACTTC. The chain joins TRBV5-1 to TRBJ2-5; possibly TRBD1 for D (7 bases). The CDR3 runs to 17 residues. The germline V gene has CDR1 SGHRS and CDR2 YFSETQ. Deletions cut 4 bases from V and 1 base from J, with 20 bases between.

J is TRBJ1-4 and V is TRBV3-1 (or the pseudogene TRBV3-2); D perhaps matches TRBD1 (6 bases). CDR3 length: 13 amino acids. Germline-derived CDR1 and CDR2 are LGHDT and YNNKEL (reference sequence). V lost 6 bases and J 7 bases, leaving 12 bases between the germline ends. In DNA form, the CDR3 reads TGTGCCAGCAGAAGTCAGGGGAGTGAAAAACTGTTTTTT. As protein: CASRSQGSEKLFF.

For the CDR3, the DNA is TGTGATACCCCCATTGGCGGAAACACCATATATTTT. This sequence encodes CDTPIGGNTIYF. V gene TRBV24-1 combines with J gene TRBJ1-3; D unclear. The CDR3 loop spans 12 amino acids. Germline CDR1 and CDR2: KGHDR and SFDVKD.

The CDR3 DNA sequence: TGTGCCAGCTCACCCGGACCCTGGGGACTAGCGGGAGTCACCTACGAGCAGTACTTC. As protein: CASSPGPWGLAGVTYEQYF. This chain joins TRBV28 and TRBJ2-7, with 14 bases matching TRBD2. The CDR3 is 19 amino acids. V lost 8 bases and J lost 2; bases outside the gene matches: 17. CDR1 and CDR2 (germline): MDHEN, SYDVKM.

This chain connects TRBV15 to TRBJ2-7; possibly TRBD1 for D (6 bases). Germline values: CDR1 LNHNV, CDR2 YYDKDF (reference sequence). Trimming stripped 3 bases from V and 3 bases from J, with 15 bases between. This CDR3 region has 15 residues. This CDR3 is CATSSSGTPNYEQYF. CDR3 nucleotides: TGTGCCACCAGCAGTTCCGGGACACCGAACTACGAGCAGTACTTC.

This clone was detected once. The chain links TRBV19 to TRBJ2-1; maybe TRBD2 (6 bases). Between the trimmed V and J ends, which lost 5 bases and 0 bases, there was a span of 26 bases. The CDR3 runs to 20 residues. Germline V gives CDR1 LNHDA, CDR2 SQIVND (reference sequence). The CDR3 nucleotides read TGTGCCAGTAGTCCACTTGTCATGCGGGACTTACTTAGCTCCTACAATGAGCAGTTCTTC. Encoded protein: CASSPLVMRDLLSSYNEQFF. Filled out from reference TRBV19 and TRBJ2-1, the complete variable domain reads DGGITQSPKYLFRKEGQNVTLSCEQNLNHDAMYWYRQDPGQGLRLIYYSQIVNDFQKGDIAEGYSVSREKKESFPLTVTSAQKNPTAFYLCASSPLVMRDLLSSYNEQFFGPGTRLTVL.

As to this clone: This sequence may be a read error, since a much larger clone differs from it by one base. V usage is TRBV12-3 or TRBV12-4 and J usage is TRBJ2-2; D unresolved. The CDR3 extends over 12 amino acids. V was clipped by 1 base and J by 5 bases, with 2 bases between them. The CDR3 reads CASSLVTGELFF. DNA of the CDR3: TGTGCCAGCAGTTTAGTAACCGGGGAGCTGTTTTTT.

For the CDR3, the DNA is TGTGCCAGCTCACGGTTCCAGGACAGGGGGACTGAAGCTTTCTTT. It encodes CASSRFQDRGTEAFF. The V and J genes are TRBV18 and TRBJ1-1; 10 nucleotides match TRBD1. The CDR3 has 15 amino acids. The trim removed 4 bases at V and 5 bases at J, leaving 7 bases unmatched. In germline, CDR1 is KGHSH, CDR2 LQKENI.

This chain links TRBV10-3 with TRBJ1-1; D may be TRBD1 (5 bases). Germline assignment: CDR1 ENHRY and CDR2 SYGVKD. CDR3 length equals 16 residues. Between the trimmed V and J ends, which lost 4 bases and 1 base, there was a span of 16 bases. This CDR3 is CAISARGLSRNTEAFF. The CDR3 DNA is TGTGCCATCAGTGCACGGGGGTTAAGCAGGAACACTGAAGCTTTCTTT.

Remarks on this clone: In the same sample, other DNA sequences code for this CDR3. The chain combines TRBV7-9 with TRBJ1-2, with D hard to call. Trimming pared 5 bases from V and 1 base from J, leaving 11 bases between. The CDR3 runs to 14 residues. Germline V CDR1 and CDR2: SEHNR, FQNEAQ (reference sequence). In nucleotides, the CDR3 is TGTGCCAGCAGCCCACGAGGATATAACTATGGCTACACCTTC. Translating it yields CASSPRGYNYGYTF.

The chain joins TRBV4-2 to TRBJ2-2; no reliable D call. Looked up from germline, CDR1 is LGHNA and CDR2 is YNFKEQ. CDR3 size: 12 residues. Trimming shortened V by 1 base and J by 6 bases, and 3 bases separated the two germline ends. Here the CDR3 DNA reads TGTGCCAGCAGCCAAGCTTCCGGGGAGCTGTTTTTT. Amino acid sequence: CASSQASGELFF.

CDR3 loop: CASSQGLAEQYF. The CDR3 coding sequence is TGTGCCAGCAGCCAAGGTTTAGCCGAGCAGTACTTC. This chain connects TRBV14 to TRBJ2-7, with D unclear. Deletions cut 1 base from V and 6 bases from J, with 7 bases between. The germline V gene has CDR1 SGHDN and CDR2 FVKESK. This CDR3 region has 12 residues.

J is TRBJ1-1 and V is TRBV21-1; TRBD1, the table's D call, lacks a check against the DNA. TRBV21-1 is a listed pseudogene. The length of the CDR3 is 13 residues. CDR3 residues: CASAAGCPGPAFF. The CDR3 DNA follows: TGTGCCAGCGCAGCAGGGTGTCCAGGGCCAGCTTTCTTT.